This record covers a single T cell receptor beta chain. Here immunoSEQ multiplex PCR was the method, and the copy in TCRdb shows in-frame clones only, minus some. The sample lists approximately 470,000 clones, roughly nine tenths occurring once. The data belong to a study of blood T cell repertoires in COVID-19. All enrollees were roughly 18 to 90 years old and from about 25 US areas. The sequence derives from a woman aged 18-29 years who had recovered from COVID-19. Sequencing was performed on PBMCs or T cells enriched from blood (not recorded which).

In nucleotides, the CDR3 is TGTGCCACCAGCAGGGTACTCAACATCCGATTCCGGGGTGAGCAGTTCTTC. Its translation is CATSRVLNIRFRGEQFF. V is TRBV15 and J is TRBJ2-1; weak D call: TRBD2 (5 bases). The length of the CDR3 is 17 residues. Trimming shortened V by 3 bases and J by 9 bases, and 24 bases separated the two germline ends. Germline CDR1 is LNHNV and CDR2 is YYDKDF (reference sequence).